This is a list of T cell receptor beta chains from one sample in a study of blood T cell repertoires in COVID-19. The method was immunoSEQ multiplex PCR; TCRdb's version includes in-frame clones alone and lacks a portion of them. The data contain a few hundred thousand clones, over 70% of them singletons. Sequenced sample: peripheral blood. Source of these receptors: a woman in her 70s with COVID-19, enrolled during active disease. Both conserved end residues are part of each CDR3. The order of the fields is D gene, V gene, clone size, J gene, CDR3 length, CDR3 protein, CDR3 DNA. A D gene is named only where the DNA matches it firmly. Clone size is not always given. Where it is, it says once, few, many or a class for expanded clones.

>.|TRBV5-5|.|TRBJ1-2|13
CASSLGPLSGYTF
TGTGCCAGCAGCTTGGGCCCCCTGAGCGGCTACACCTTC
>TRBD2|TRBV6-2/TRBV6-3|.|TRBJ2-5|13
CASSYPGGETQYF
TGTGCCAGCAGTTACCCCGGGGGGGAGACCCAGTACTTC
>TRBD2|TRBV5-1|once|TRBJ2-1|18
CASSYMGHLSGSRSEQFF
TGCGCCAGCAGCTATATGGGACACCTTAGCGGGAGTCGGAGTGAGCAGTTCTTC
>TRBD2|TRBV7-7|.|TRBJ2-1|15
CASSLTSGIYNEQFF
TGTGCTAGCAGCCTGACTAGCGGAATCTACAATGAGCAGTTCTTC
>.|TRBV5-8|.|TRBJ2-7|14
CASSFGIGTYEQYF
TGTGCCAGCAGCTTCGGGATAGGGACCTACGAGCAGTACTTC
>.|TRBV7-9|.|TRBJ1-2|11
CASRLRYGYTF
TGTGCCAGCAGGTTACGCTATGGCTACACCTTC
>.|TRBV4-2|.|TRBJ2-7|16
CASSPSTGLLTYEQYF
TGTGCCAGCAGCCCTTCAACTGGACTGTTAACCTACGAGCAGTACTTC
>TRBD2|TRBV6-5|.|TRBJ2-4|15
CASRKAGSSINIQYF
TGTGCCAGCAGGAAAGCGGGATCGTCCATAAACATTCAGTACTTC
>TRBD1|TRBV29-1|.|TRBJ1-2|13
CSVGDRVVYGYTF
TGCAGCGTTGGGGACAGGGTCGTCTATGGCTACACCTTC
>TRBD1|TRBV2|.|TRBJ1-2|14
CASTPDRGVYGYTF
TGTGCCAGCACTCCGGACAGGGGGGTCTATGGCTACACCTTC
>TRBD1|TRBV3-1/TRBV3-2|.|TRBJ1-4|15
CASSQDLAGGEKLFF
TGTGCCAGCAGCCAAGATCTGGCAGGGGGTGAAAAACTGTTTTTT
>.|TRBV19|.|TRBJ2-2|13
CASSKDYTGELFF
TGTGCCAGTAGTAAGGACTACACCGGGGAGCTGTTTTTT
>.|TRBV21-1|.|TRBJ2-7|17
CASSLGRRGSSGSGQYF
TGTGCCAGCAGCCTAGGGCGTCGCGGGAGTAGTGGGAGTGGGCAGTACTTC
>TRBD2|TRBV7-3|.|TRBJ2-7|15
CASSLGTSGSYEQYF
TGTGCCAGCAGCTTAGGGACTAGCGGTTCCTACGAGCAGTACTTC
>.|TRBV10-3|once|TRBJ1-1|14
CAISGIRADTEAFF
TGTGCCATCAGTGGGATCAGGGCTGACACTGAAGCTTTCTTT
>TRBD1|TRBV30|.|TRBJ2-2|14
CACPGDRVTGELFF
TGTGCCTGCCCGGGTGACAGGGTCACCGGGGAGCTGTTTTTT
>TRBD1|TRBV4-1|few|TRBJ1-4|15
CASSQSGTGGEKLFF
TGCGCCAGCAGCCAGTCAGGGACAGGGGGTGAAAAACTGTTTTTT
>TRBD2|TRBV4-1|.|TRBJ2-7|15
CASSHQTSGTYEQYF
TGCGCCAGCAGCCATCAGACTAGCGGAACCTACGAACAGTACTTC
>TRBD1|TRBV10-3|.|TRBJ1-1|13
CAISDRGPTEAFF
TGTGCCATCAGCGACAGGGGGCCCACTGAAGCTTTCTTT
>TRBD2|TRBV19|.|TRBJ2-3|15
CASSKAGVDTDTQYF
TGTGCCAGTAGCAAAGCGGGAGTAGACACAGATACGCAGTATTTT
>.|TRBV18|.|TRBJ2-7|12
CASSPLPPEQYF
TGTGCCAGCTCACCCCTACCCCCCGAGCAGTACTTC
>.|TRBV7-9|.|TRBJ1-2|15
CASSLVGITNYGYTF
TGTGCCAGCAGCTTAGTGGGCATTACGAACTATGGCTACACCTTC
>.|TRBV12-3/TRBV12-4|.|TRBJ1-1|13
CASSGLGDTEAFF
TGTGCCAGCAGTGGTTTAGGGGACACTGAAGCTTTCTTT
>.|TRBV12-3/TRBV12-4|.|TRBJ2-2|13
CASSLVRAGELFF
TGTGCCAGCAGTTTAGTGCGGGCCGGGGAGCTGTTTTTT
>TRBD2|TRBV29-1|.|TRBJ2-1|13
CSAIAGGPVEQFF
TGCAGCGCGATAGCGGGAGGGCCTGTTGAGCAGTTCTTC
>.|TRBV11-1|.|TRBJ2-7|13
CASSFGTFYEQYF
TGTGCCAGCAGCTTTGGGACTTTCTACGAGCAGTACTTC
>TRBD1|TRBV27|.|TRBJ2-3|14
CASSQNRGTDTQYF
TGTGCCAGCAGTCAAAACAGGGGTACAGATACGCAGTATTTT
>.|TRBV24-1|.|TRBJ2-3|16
CATSDPARGTADTQYF
TGTGCCACCAGTGACCCCGCCAGGGGAACGGCAGATACGCAGTATTTT
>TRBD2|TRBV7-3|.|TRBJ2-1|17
CASSPMGGDYLYNEQFF
TGTGCCAGCAGCCCCATGGGGGGGGACTACCTCTACAATGAGCAGTTCTTC
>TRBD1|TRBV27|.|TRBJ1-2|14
CASTTGTGAYGYTF
TGTGCCAGCACCACAGGGACAGGGGCCTATGGCTACACCTTC
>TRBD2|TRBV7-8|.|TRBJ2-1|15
CASSRSSGTFNEQFF
TGTGCCAGCAGCCGATCTAGCGGGACCTTCAATGAGCAGTTCTTC
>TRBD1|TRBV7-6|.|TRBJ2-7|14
CASSFGTGTYEQYF
TGTGCCAGCAGCTTCGGGACAGGGACTTACGAGCAGTACTTC
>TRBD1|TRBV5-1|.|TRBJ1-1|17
CASSPGLRQGTNTEAFF
TGCGCCAGCAGCCCGGGCTTAAGACAGGGGACGAACACTGAAGCTTTCTTT
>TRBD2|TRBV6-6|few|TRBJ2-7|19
CASSLVRNTGLGSSYEQYF
TGTGCCAGCAGTCTAGTCCGCAATACCGGACTAGGCAGTTCCTACGAGCAGTACTTC
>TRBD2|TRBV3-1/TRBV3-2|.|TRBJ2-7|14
CASRRLAGAGVQYF
TGTGCCAGCAGGAGACTAGCGGGAGCAGGGGTGCAGTACTTC
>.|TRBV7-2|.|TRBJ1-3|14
CASSFAGPGNTIYF
TGTGCCAGCAGCTTCGCAGGGCCTGGAAACACCATATATTTT
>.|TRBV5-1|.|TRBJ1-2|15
CASRLTGRSNYGYTF
TGCGCCAGCAGACTAACAGGAAGATCTAACTATGGCTACACCTTC
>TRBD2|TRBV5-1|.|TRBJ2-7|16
CASSRASGVDSYEQYF
TGCGCCAGCAGCCGTGCTAGCGGAGTAGACTCCTACGAGCAGTACTTC
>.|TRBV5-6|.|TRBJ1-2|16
CASSLVFGPISHGYTF
TGTGCCAGCAGCTTGGTATTTGGGCCGATCAGCCATGGCTACACCTTC
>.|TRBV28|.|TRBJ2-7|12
CASSPRGYEQYF
TGTGCCAGCAGCCCTAGGGGGTACGAGCAGTACTTC
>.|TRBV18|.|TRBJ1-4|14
CASSPEGLREKLFF
TGTGCCAGCTCACCAGAGGGTTTAAGGGAAAAACTGTTTTTT
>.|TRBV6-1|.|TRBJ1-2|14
CASSEIRAMGGYTF
TGTGCCAGCAGTGAGATCAGGGCAATGGGAGGCTACACCTTC
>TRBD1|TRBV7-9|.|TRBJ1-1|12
CASSWGTAEAFF
TGTGCCAGCAGCTGGGGGACAGCTGAAGCTTTCTTT
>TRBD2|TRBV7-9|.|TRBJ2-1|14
CASSSTSGSNEQFF
TGTGCCAGCAGCTCGACTAGCGGGAGCAATGAGCAGTTCTTC
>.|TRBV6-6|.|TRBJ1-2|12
CASSPDRLGYTF
TGTGCCAGCAGTCCGGACAGATTGGGCTACACCTTC
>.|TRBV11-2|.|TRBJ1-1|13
CASRPTGTPKAFF
TGTGCCAGCAGACCCACCGGGACACCAAAAGCTTTCTTT
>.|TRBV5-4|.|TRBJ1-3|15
CASSWDIPSGNTIYF
TGTGCCAGCAGCTGGGACATTCCCTCTGGAAACACCATATATTTT
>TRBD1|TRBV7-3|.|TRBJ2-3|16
CASSSSGTGGIGTQYF
TGTGCCAGCAGCTCCTCCGGGACAGGGGGTATAGGGACGCAGTATTTT
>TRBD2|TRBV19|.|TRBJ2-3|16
CASSIASGRPADTQYF
TGTGCCAGTAGTATAGCTAGCGGGAGGCCGGCAGATACGCAGTATTTT
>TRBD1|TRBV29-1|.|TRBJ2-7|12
CSGGTGSMAQYF
TGCAGCGGTGGGACAGGGAGCATGGCGCAGTACTTC
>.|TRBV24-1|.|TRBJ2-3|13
CATSVPNTDTQYF
TGTGCCACTAGCGTCCCTAACACAGATACGCAGTATTTT
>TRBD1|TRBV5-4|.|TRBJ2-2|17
CASSLGDRGTNTGELFF
TGTGCCAGCAGCTTGGGGGACAGGGGAACGAACACCGGGGAGCTGTTTTTT
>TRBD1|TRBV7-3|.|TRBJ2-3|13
CASSGQGTYTQYF
TGTGCCAGCAGCGGACAGGGGACATATACGCAGTATTTT